The 13 T cell receptor beta chains below all came from one sample that was sequenced in a study of Graves' ophthalmopathy and Graves' hyperthyroidism. The study amplified TCR beta CDR3 regions using RNA transcripts. HTBI primers were employed in first-round RT-PCR, then a second-round multiplex PCR followed. TCRdb re-derived calls from the multiplex PCR reads in MiXCR, one entry per CDR3 protein. The sample lists approximately 460,000 distinct CDR3 sequences, approximately 14% occurring once. Material: blood. These receptors all stem from a woman in her 30s with Graves' ophthalmopathy.

This clonotype was observed at least ten times. This chain links TRBV24-1 with TRBJ2-5; 9 positions agree with TRBD1. After removal of 8 bases from V and 5 bases from J, the junction contained 8 bases not matched to a gene. The length of the CDR3 is 14 residues. Germline V gives CDR1 KGHDR, CDR2 SFDVKD. The CDR3 DNA reads TGTGCCACCAAGGACAGGGGATCGGCGGAGACCCAGTACTTC. It translates to CATKDRGSAETQYF.

Ten or more counts support this clonotype. The chain employs TRBV6-1 and TRBJ2-7; D perhaps matches TRBD1 (6 bases). V shed 3 bases and J shed 6 bases, with 21 bases lying between them. The CDR3 is made up of 16 amino acids. Germline CDR1 is MNHNS and CDR2 is SASEGT. CDR3 region: CASSEQVGAASGEQYF. The CDR3 coding sequence is TGTGCCAGCAGTGAGCAAGTGGGGGCTGCTAGTGGCGAGCAGTACTTC.

This clonotype has ten or more counts. V usage is TRBV15 and J usage is TRBJ2-7, with 8 bases fitting TRBD1. Germline V gives CDR1 LNHNV, CDR2 YYDKDF (reference sequence). V shed 8 bases, J shed 4 bases, and the junction held 10 bases outside the gene matches. The CDR3 has 14 residues. CDR3 DNA: TGTGCCACCGCCCCAGGGACAGGTCCATACGAGCAGTACTTC. Translated, it gives CATAPGTGPYEQYF.

This clonotype was seen many times. The chain couples TRBV2 to TRBJ2-7; TRBD2 matches at 8 bases. This CDR3 is built from 14 residues. After removal of 7 bases from V and 3 bases from J, the junction contained 8 bases not matched to a gene. CDR1 and CDR2 (germline): SNHLY, FYNNEI. The CDR3 sequence is CASTGTSALYEQYF. DNA for the CDR3: TGTGCCAGCACAGGGACTAGTGCCCTCTACGAGCAGTACTTC.

This clonotype was recorded many times. This chain connects TRBV6-5 to TRBJ2-2; D gene ambiguous. The CDR3 runs to 15 residues. Germline CDR1 reads MNHEY; CDR2 reads SVGAGI. V lost 10 bases and J lost 4, with 19 bases in between. The CDR3 DNA follows: TGTGCCACACCTTCCCGTCAGGAGTGCACCGGGGAGCTGTTTTTT. It specifies CATPSRQECTGELFF.

This clonotype appeared a few times. V is TRBV4-1 and J is TRBJ2-5, with D unresolved. CDR3 length equals 15 residues. CDR1 and CDR2 from the germline V gene are MGHRA and YSYEKL. Trimming took 2 bases from V and 3 from J, leaving 13 bases between them. CDR3 amino acids: CASSQYRSPKETQYF. The DNA of the CDR3 is TGCGCCAGCAGCCAATATCGCAGTCCGAAAGAGACCCAGTACTTC.

This clonotype was seen repeatedly, ten times or more. This sequence joins TRBV20-1 and TRBJ1-6; 9 nucleotides line up with TRBD1. Germline V lookup: CDR1 DFQATT, CDR2 SNEGSKA (reference sequence). V shed 5 bases and J 7 bases; nucleotides not matched to a gene: 9. The CDR3 totals 15 residues. CDR3 DNA sequence: TGCAGTGCTGGCGACGACAGGGGGAACAATTCACCCCTCCACTTT. It is translated as CSAGDDRGNNSPLHF.

The V call is TRBV6-1, the J call TRBJ2-7; 9 bases line up with TRBD1. Trimming removed 6 bases from V and 6 bases from J; junction bases left unmatched: 9. The CDR3 loop spans 14 amino acids. Germline V gene lookup returns CDR1 MNHNS and CDR2 SASEGT. CDR3 region: CASSTGTGFCEQYF. The CDR3, as DNA: TGTGCCAGCAGCACCGGGACAGGGTTTTGCGAGCAGTACTTC.

This clonotype showed up just a few times. The gene calls are TRBV4-1 and TRBJ2-2; a weak D match, TRBD2 (5 bases). Germline loops: CDR1 MGHRA, CDR2 YSYEKL. Trimming removed 2 bases from V and 3 bases from J, with 10 bases in between. The CDR3 is 15 residues long. CDR3 bases: TGCGCCAGCAGCCAATCTGGGAGTTACACCGGGGAGCTGTTTTTT. As protein: CASSQSGSYTGELFF.

The chain joins TRBV19 to TRBJ2-7, with a weak D call TRBD2 (6 bases). V was cut by 5 bases and J by 5 bases, with 22 bases left in between. Germline lookup yields CDR1 LNHDA and CDR2 SQIVND (reference sequence). The CDR3 contains 16 residues. The CDR3, as DNA: TGTGCCAGTAGTCCCGGAGGGGTGAGGGACTTTGACGAGCAGTACTTC. It codes for CASSPGGVRDFDEQYF.

Ten or more counts support this clonotype. V gene TRBV4-1 combines with J gene TRBJ1-5, with D perhaps matching TRBD1 (5 bases). This CDR3 is built from 14 residues. Deletions cut 1 base from V and 2 bases from J, with 6 bases between. The germline CDR1 and CDR2 sequences are MGHRA and YSYEKL. The CDR3 bases are TGCGCCAGCAGCCAAGTGGGGCGCAATCAGCCCCAGCATTTT. This gives the protein CASSQVGRNQPQHF.

This chain connects TRBV30 to TRBJ2-7; D unresolved. V lost 0 bases to trimming and J lost 0 bases, with 12 bases between them. The CDR3 contains 15 residues. The germline V gene has CDR1 GTSNPN and CDR2 SVGIG (reference sequence). The CDR3, as DNA: TGTGCCTGGAGTGTAATCGTCGGATCCTCCTACGAGCAGTACTTC. Translated: CAWSVIVGSSYEQYF.

This clonotype was detected ten times or more. V usage is TRBV6-1 and J usage is TRBJ1-2, with TRBD1 identical over 7 bases. The trim removed 1 base at V and 8 bases at J, leaving 7 bases unmatched. The CDR3 is 14 amino acids. CDR1 and CDR2 from the germline V gene are MNHNS and SASEGT. In nucleotides, the CDR3 is TGTGCCAGCAGTGAAGGTCCGACAGGGCTCGGCTACACCTTC. As protein: CASSEGPTGLGYTF.